These T cell receptor beta chains were read from a single sample in a study of T cell changes during pregnancy in multiple sclerosis. Profiling relied on immunoSEQ multiplex PCR, and the TCRdb table lists in-frame clones only, not all of them. The sample lists roughly 80,000 clones, approximately 92% seen once, with more than 0.9% in the top ten. The sequencing here drew on peripheral blood, taken in the first trimester of pregnancy. These receptors were obtained from a female donor with multiple sclerosis, enrolled in a pregnancy study. Both conserved end residues are part of each CDR3. The D gene is left open where the match is weak. Size values are once, few and many counts, or a class for expanded clones, and some rows have none.

J: TRBJ2-1
D: -
size: -
V: TRBV4-2
length: 14
CDR3: CASSQESERNEQFF

J: TRBJ2-3
D: TRBD1
size: -
V: TRBV11-2
length: 15
CDR3: CASNRDRGFADTQYF

J: TRBJ2-5
D: -
size: -
V: TRBV29-1
length: 13
CDR3: CSVENRDGETQYF

J: TRBJ2-2
D: TRBD1
size: -
V: TRBV4-1
length: 14
CDR3: CASSRDRGAGELFF

J: TRBJ1-2
D: -
size: -
V: TRBV4-3
length: 15
CDR3: CASSQGGGDNYGYTF

J: TRBJ2-3
D: TRBD2
size: -
V: TRBV27
length: 16
CDR3: CASSLTLAVFTDTQYF

J: TRBJ2-1
D: TRBD2
size: -
V: TRBV6-5
length: 15
CDR3: CASRGAGGPYNEQFF

J: TRBJ1-1
D: -
size: -
V: TRBV5-1
length: 13
CDR3: CASSLTGIPEAFF

J: TRBJ1-1
D: -
size: -
V: TRBV19
length: 15
CDR3: CASSITGVSNTEAFF

J: TRBJ2-1
D: TRBD2
size: -
V: TRBV11-3
length: 15
CDR3: CASSGLAGDYNEQFF

J: TRBJ2-2
D: -
size: -
V: TRBV5-1
length: 17
CDR3: CASSLRLGRGADGELFF

J: TRBJ1-5
D: -
size: few
V: TRBV2
length: 14
CDR3: CASGTGTLNQPQHF

J: TRBJ1-2
D: TRBD1
size: -
V: TRBV5-1
length: 13
CDR3: CASSLVAGGGYTF

J: TRBJ1-2
D: -
size: -
V: TRBV6-1
length: 13
CDR3: CASSWSHLIGDTF

J: TRBJ1-2
D: -
size: -
V: TRBV9
length: 10
CDR3: CASSGGGYTF

J: TRBJ2-1
D: TRBD1
size: -
V: TRBV29-1
length: 14
CDR3: CSGYGTDSYNEQFF

J: TRBJ1-3
D: -
size: -
V: TRBV11-1
length: 16
CDR3: CASSFGTPNSGNTIYF

J: TRBJ1-5
D: -
size: -
V: TRBV6-1
length: 14
CDR3: CASSVTGVNQPQHF

J: TRBJ2-7
D: TRBD1
size: -
V: TRBV7-9
length: 13
CDR3: CASRPDRSYEQYF

J: TRBJ2-5
D: -
size: -
V: TRBV2
length: 13
CDR3: CASKKDTQETQYF

J: TRBJ2-7
D: TRBD1
size: -
V: TRBV18
length: 14
CDR3: CASSPGTGIYEQYF

J: TRBJ2-1
D: TRBD2
size: -
V: TRBV5-1
length: 16
CDR3: CASTGTSGSSYNEQFF

J: TRBJ1-4
D: TRBD1
size: once
V: TRBV19
length: 15
CDR3: CASRLRDRGNEKLFF

J: TRBJ2-1
D: -
size: -
V: TRBV9
length: 14
CDR3: CASSVAPSYNEQFF